The rows below give T cell receptor beta chains drawn from one sample of a study of early T cells in non-severe SARS-CoV-2 infection. TCRdb analysed the 5' RACE reads with MiXCR anew, one entry per CDR3 protein. Of fewer than 85,000 distinct CDR3 sequences listed, 11% are singletons. The specimen comprised whole blood, sampled at baseline. The receptors come from an adult who was a healthcare worker with PCR-confirmed SARS-CoV-2 infection or an uninfected control (not recorded which). Each CDR3 is given with its conserved first and last residue. A D gene is named only where the DNA matches it firmly. The size entry is marked missing in some rows and otherwise reads once, few, many or a size class.

TRBJ2-1	TRBD1	TRBV19	many	TGTGCCAGTAGTTTCCGACAGGGCTGGAATGAGCAGTTCTTC	CASSFRQGWNEQFF
TRBJ1-2	TRBD1	TRBV27	NA	TGTGCCAGCAGTAGGACAGGGTCCAATGGCTACACCTTC	CASSRTGSNGYTF
TRBJ1-1	NA	TRBV28	many	TGTGCCAGCACCACGATGAAGTGGAACACTGAAGCTTTCTTT	CASTTMKWNTEAFF
TRBJ2-3	NA	TRBV11-2	NA	TGTGCCAGCAGCTTAAGGGGCCAAAGCACAGATACGCAGTATTTT	CASSLRGQSTDTQYF
TRBJ2-5	TRBD1	TRBV15	NA	TGTGCCACCAGCAGAGATCCAGGGGGCGCGGAGACCCAGTACTTC	CATSRDPGGAETQYF
TRBJ2-5	NA	TRBV28	NA	TGTGCCAGCAGTCGGGGATTAGAACGTGAGACCCAGTACTTC	CASSRGLERETQYF
TRBJ2-3	TRBD1	TRBV20-1	NA	TGCAGTGCTAGATGGGGACAGCGAGTAGATACGCAGTATTTT	CSARWGQRVDTQYF
TRBJ1-1	NA	TRBV7-2	few	TGTGCCAGCAGCTTTCGCCGAGGGACTGAAGCTTTCTTT	CASSFRRGTEAFF
TRBJ2-2	NA	TRBV5-1	many	TGCGCCAGCAGCTTGGTGGGGCAGCTCCTAACGCCCGGGGAGCTGTTTTTT	CASSLVGQLLTPGELFF
TRBJ1-1	NA	TRBV7-8	many	TGTGCCAGCAGCTTAGCGACAGCGTACACTGAAGCTTTCTTT	CASSLATAYTEAFF
TRBJ1-2	TRBD1	TRBV5-1	NA	TGCGCCAGCAGCTTGGGTACGGGACAGGCCTATGGCTACACCTTC	CASSLGTGQAYGYTF
TRBJ2-3	NA	TRBV28	NA	TGTGCCAGCAGTTCGGGGAGACCGCCCGGGTATTTT	CASSSGRPPGYF
TRBJ1-4	NA	TRBV6-5	few	TGTGCCAGCAGTTACAGTCTTGGCGAAAAACTGTTTTTT	CASSYSLGEKLFF
TRBJ2-1	NA	TRBV10-3	NA	TGTGCCATCAGTGAGGGGACCGGCTTAGGGAACAATGAGCAGTTCTTC	CAISEGTGLGNNEQFF
TRBJ2-7	NA	TRBV29-1	once	TGCAGCGTTGCGTGGGGGGCCTACGAGCAGTACTTC	CSVAWGAYEQYF
TRBJ1-4	NA	TRBV2	few	TGTGCCAGCAGTGAATCGGCAGGCCTTGGAGAAAAACTGTTTTTT	CASSESAGLGEKLFF
TRBJ1-1	NA	TRBV29-1	NA	TGCAGGGCGGGGGGACAGAACACTGAAGCTTTCTTT	CRAGGQNTEAFF
TRBJ2-3	TRBD1	TRBV28	once	TGTGCCAGCAGTTGGGCAGGGGGTAGCACAGATACGCAGTATTTT	CASSWAGGSTDTQYF
TRBJ2-2	NA	TRBV5-1	NA	TGCGCCAGCAGCTCAGACGGAGGAGGGGAGCTGTTTTTT	CASSSDGGGELFF
TRBJ2-7	TRBD1	TRBV12-3/TRBV12-4	few	TGTGCCAGCAACAACCTCCGACAGGGTTATGGTCGGCACGAGCAGTACTTC	CASNNLRQGYGRHEQYF
TRBJ2-7	NA	TRBV5-6	NA	TGTGTCAGCAGCTTTAATAGGTACGAGCAGTACTTC	CVSSFNRYEQYF
TRBJ2-1	NA	TRBV7-2	medium-sized	TGTGCCAGCAGCTTACTTGTAACCAGGGGCATCGAGCAGTTCTTC	CASSLLVTRGIEQFF
TRBJ2-1	NA	TRBV4-2	NA	TGTGCCAGCAGCCAAGATCGGGTTGAGCAGTTCTTC	CASSQDRVEQFF
TRBJ2-2	NA	TRBV12-3/TRBV12-4	few	TGTGCCAGCAGTTTAACCGGGGCGAACACCGGGGAGCTGTTTTTT	CASSLTGANTGELFF
TRBJ2-1	TRBD2	TRBV11-3	few	TGTGCCAGCAGCCCCTCACCTCTAGCGGGGGGGCTTGATGAGCAGTTCTTC	CASSPSPLAGGLDEQFF
TRBJ2-2	NA	TRBV21-1	few	TGTGCCAGCAGTGTCGGGACAGGTTGTACCGGGGAGCTGTTTTTT	CASSVGTGCTGELFF
TRBJ1-2	NA	TRBV29-1	many	TGCAGCGCCGCACGGGGGGCCTATGGCTACACCTTC	CSAARGAYGYTF
TRBJ2-1	NA	TRBV20-1	few	TGCAGTGCTAGAGGTGGATGGGGATACAATGAGCAGTTCTTC	CSARGGWGYNEQFF
TRBJ2-7	NA	TRBV28	few	TGTGCCAGCAGTTCTGCGGCCTACGAGCAGTACTTC	CASSSAAYEQYF
TRBJ2-2	NA	TRBV2	NA	TGTGCCAGCACTGAGCTACTTCAGACCGGGGAGCTGTTTTTT	CASTELLQTGELFF
TRBJ1-4	NA	TRBV19	few	TGTGCCAGTGCCTCAAACAGGGAAACTAATGAAAAACTGTTTTTT	CASASNRETNEKLFF
TRBJ1-2	NA	TRBV4-2	NA	TGTGCCAGCAGCCAAGTTGGCGACTTCTATGGCTACACCTTC	CASSQVGDFYGYTF
TRBJ2-1	TRBD2	TRBV11-1	many	TGTGCCAGCAGCCCCAACCCCGTGGTAGCGGGGATACAGTTCTTC	CASSPNPVVAGIQFF
TRBJ1-1	NA	TRBV7-2	few	TGTGCCAGCAGCGAACAGGGCATACAAGGTGAAGCTTTCTTT	CASSEQGIQGEAFF
TRBJ2-7	TRBD2	TRBV20-1	NA	TGCAGTGCTAGAGACTCGCTAGCGGGGAACGAGCAGTACTTC	CSARDSLAGNEQYF
TRBJ1-5	NA	TRBV2	NA	TGTGCCAGCAGTGAAGAAACAGCAAACGGTCAGCCCCAGCATTTT	CASSEETANGQPQHF
TRBJ1-1	NA	TRBV7-3	few	TGTGCCAGCAGCTTAACACGATTGAACACTGAAGCTTTCTTT	CASSLTRLNTEAFF
TRBJ2-3	TRBD2	TRBV5-1	many	TGCGCCAGCAGCTCCCGGGGCGGGGGGGCCACAGATACGCAGTATTTT	CASSSRGGGATDTQYF
TRBJ2-3	TRBD2	TRBV20-1	many	TGCAGTGCCGCGCGGGGGGGGCGAGATACGCAGTATTTT	CSAARGGRDTQYF
TRBJ1-4	NA	TRBV6-5	NA	TGTGCCAGCAGTTCGGTTGGCGCAACTAATGAAAAACTGTTTTTT	CASSSVGATNEKLFF
TRBJ2-7	NA	TRBV15	few	TGTGCCACCAGCAGAGATCTGACGAGGGAGCAGTACTTC	CATSRDLTREQYF
TRBJ1-1	NA	TRBV7-2	NA	TGTGCCAGCAGCTTGGGTACACTGAGGGGGACTGAAGCTTTCTTT	CASSLGTLRGTEAFF
TRBJ1-5	TRBD1	TRBV4-2	few	TGTGCCAGCAGCCAATCTCGCGGGACAGGGGGCTGGGGGCAGCCCCAGCATTTT	CASSQSRGTGGWGQPQHF
TRBJ1-6	NA	TRBV6-2/TRBV6-3	few	TGTGCCAGCAGTGCAGGGAATTCACCCCTCCACTTT	CASSAGNSPLHF
TRBJ2-2	NA	TRBV25-1	NA	TGTGCCAGCAGTGAATGGCAGGGGATCGCCGGGGAGCTGTTTTTT	CASSEWQGIAGELFF
TRBJ2-1	TRBD2	TRBV7-3	many	TGTGCCAGCAGCTCCCGGGGGGGAAGCTCCTACAATGAGCAGTTCTTC	CASSSRGGSSYNEQFF
TRBJ2-3	NA	TRBV7-9	few	TGTGCCAGCAGCTTAGAGCAGGGGAGAGATACGCAGTATTTT	CASSLEQGRDTQYF
TRBJ2-5	TRBD2	TRBV5-4	many	TGTGCCAGCAGCGTTAGGACTAGTAAGGAGACCCAGTACTTC	CASSVRTSKETQYF
TRBJ2-4	TRBD1	TRBV19	few	TGTGCCAGTACCGACCCCCATGGGACAGGGTATCTCGGCATTCAGTACTTC	CASTDPHGTGYLGIQYF
TRBJ2-1	TRBD1	TRBV7-2	few	TGTGCCAGCAGCGGGACAGGCCCAAATAAGGAGCAGTTCTTC	CASSGTGPNKEQFF
TRBJ2-5	NA	TRBV29-1	few	TGCAGCGGGGACCCCGCGGAGACCCAGTACTTC	CSGDPAETQYF
TRBJ2-3	TRBD2	TRBV7-6	few	TGTGCCAGCAGCTTAGGGACTAGCGGGGCCCCAGATACGCAGTATTTT	CASSLGTSGAPDTQYF
TRBJ1-1	NA	TRBV16	many	TGTGCCAGCAGCCAATTTAAGGCCACTGAAGCTTTCTTT	CASSQFKATEAFF
TRBJ2-5	NA	TRBV2	NA	TGTGCCAGCGGGGGCCCTCAGGAGACCCAGTACTTC	CASGGPQETQYF
TRBJ1-1	NA	TRBV12-3/TRBV12-4	few	TGTGCCAGCAGGGAGGCAGGGCAGAACACTGAAGCTTTCTTT	CASREAGQNTEAFF
TRBJ2-7	TRBD2	TRBV12-3/TRBV12-4	many	TGTGCCAGCAGACTGGGGAGGGCTTCCCCGTACTACGAGCAGTACTTC	CASRLGRASPYYEQYF
TRBJ2-4	TRBD1	TRBV28	many	TGTGCCTTTCAATTCAGCAAACAGGGGGAATTAGCCAAAAACATTCAGTACTTC	CAFQFSKQGELAKNIQYF
TRBJ1-1	NA	TRBV3-1	few	TGTGCCAGCAGCCAGAGTGGGGGAGTCGGCACTGAAGCTTTCTTT	CASSQSGGVGTEAFF
TRBJ2-7	TRBD1	TRBV28	NA	TGTGCCAGCGAAGACAGGGAGTACGAGCAGTACTTC	CASEDREYEQYF
TRBJ2-7	TRBD2	TRBV28	NA	TGTGCCAGCAGGGAGCGGGGGGATACCTACGAGCAGTACTTC	CASRERGDTYEQYF